Following are 23 T cell receptor beta chains from one sample sequenced in a study of blood T cell repertoires in COVID-19. The method was immunoSEQ multiplex PCR; TCRdb's version includes in-frame clones alone and lacks a portion of them. The sample has around 70,000 clones, just over 85% seen once. Source material: peripheral blood. Receptors originate from a man aged 45-65 years with acute or convalescent COVID-19.

In this sample, this clone turned up once. V gene TRBV6-5 combines with J gene TRBJ1-5; D uncertain. CDR3 size: 14 residues. Germline-derived CDR1 and CDR2 are MNHEY and SVGAGI. The V end was cut by 8 bases, the J end by 7 bases, with 18 bases between. CDR3 DNA sequence: TGTGCCAGCTCACCACCAGGTGGGTTACAGCCCCAGCATTTT. Protein: CASSPPGGLQPQHF.

Worth noting for this clone: Other DNA sequences in the same sample also yield this CDR3. This sequence joins TRBV20-1 and TRBJ2-1, with a tentative D call TRBD2 (5 bases). This CDR3 contains 11 residues. Germline CDR1 DFQATT, CDR2 SNEGSKA (reference sequence). The ends were cut back, 6 bases at V and 8 bases at J, with 11 bases in the middle. The CDR3 sequence is CSARSGHEQFF. In nucleotides, the CDR3 is TGCAGTGCAAGAAGCGGACATGAGCAGTTCTTC.

The chain employs TRBV5-1 and TRBJ2-1; D is unresolved. The length of the CDR3 is 16 residues. From germline, CDR1 is SGHRS and CDR2 YFSETQ. V gave up 0 bases and J gave up 4 bases, with 14 bases separating them. Here the CDR3 reads CASSLDSPGGYNEQFF. DNA of the CDR3: TGCGCCAGCAGCTTGGATTCACCGGGTGGGTACAATGAGCAGTTCTTC.

The chain employs TRBV15 and TRBJ1-5; TRBD1 is a possible D gene (5 bases). The CDR3 consists of 16 residues. The ends were cut back, 0 bases at V and 5 bases at J, with 14 bases in the middle. CDR1 LNHNV and CDR2 YYDKDF come from the germline V gene (reference sequence). The CDR3 here is CATSRDPPRGDQPQHF. The CDR3 coding sequence is TGTGCCACCAGCAGAGACCCCCCGCGGGGCGATCAGCCCCAGCATTTT.

The chain is built from TRBV9 and TRBJ2-1, with D perhaps TRBD1 (6 bases). Trimming removed 2 bases from V and 2 bases from J, with 11 bases in between. The CDR3 has 15 amino acids. The germline CDR1 and CDR2 sequences are SGDLS and YYNGEE. The CDR3 bases are TGTGCCAGCAGCGTTGGGCAGGGGCCCTACAATGAGCAGTTCTTC. Amino acid sequence: CASSVGQGPYNEQFF.

The rearrangement links TRBV7-8 to TRBJ2-3; D might be TRBD1 (5 bases). CDR3 size: 12 residues. The V gene's germline CDR1 is SGHVS and CDR2 FQNEAQ. V was trimmed by 5 bases and J by 4 bases, leaving 7 bases between them. The CDR3 bases are TGTGCCAGCAGCGAAGGGGCAGATACGCAGTATTTT. This codes for CASSEGADTQYF.

This clone was detected once. V and J are TRBV2 and TRBJ2-6; TRBD1 matches 7 bases. CDR3 length: 14 amino acids. Germline V gives CDR1 SNHLY, CDR2 FYNNEI. After removal of 5 bases from V and 11 bases from J, the junction contained 9 bases not matched to a gene. For the CDR3, the DNA is TGTGCCAGCAGTCAAAACCGGGACAGCTACGTCCTGACTTTC. Translating gives CASSQNRDSYVLTF.

The chain carries TRBV10-3 and TRBJ1-1; 7 bases line up with TRBD1. This CDR3 region has 13 residues. The junction had 0 bases not matched to a gene; V was cut back by 2 bases and J by 3 bases. Germline assignment: CDR1 ENHRY and CDR2 SYGVKD. CDR3 sequence reads: CAISEDRDTEAFF. DNA for the CDR3: TGTGCCATCAGTGAGGACAGGGACACTGAAGCTTTCTTT.

This clone was seen only once. V gene TRBV7-9 combines with J gene TRBJ2-5; the match to TRBD2 covers 7 bases. Per the germline V gene, CDR1 is SEHNR and CDR2 is FQNEAQ (reference sequence). The V segment lost 5 bases and the J segment 4 bases; nucleotides outside the gene matches: 13. The CDR3 runs 16 residues. The CDR3 DNA reads TGTGCCAGCAGCCTCCGAGGGACCTCGGGGGGAGAGACCCAGTACTTC. As protein: CASSLRGTSGGETQYF.

The chain couples TRBV21-1 to TRBJ2-7; TRBD1 reflects the table's D call only, with no check against the DNA. TRBV21-1 is marked as a pseudogene. The CDR3 is made up of 14 amino acids. CDR3 coding DNA: TGTGCCAGCAGCAAAAACCCAGGGCGGAGCGAGCAGTACTTC. Translation gives CASSKNPGRSEQYF.

The V gene is TRBV18, the J gene TRBJ2-7; 7 positions match TRBD1. V lost 2 bases to trimming and J lost 0 bases; unmatched junction nucleotides: 4. The CDR3 totals 15 residues. The germline V gene encodes CDR1 KGHSH and CDR2 LQKENI. The CDR3 region is CASSPGTVGSYEQYF. CDR3 coding DNA: TGTGCCAGCTCACCAGGGACAGTCGGCTCCTACGAGCAGTACTTC.

The V call is TRBV18, the J call TRBJ2-4, with a tentative D call TRBD1 (6 bases). CDR3 length: 17 amino acids. The V gene lost 1 base and the J gene lost 0 bases, with 13 bases spanning the gap. Germline V CDR1 and CDR2: KGHSH, LQKENI. In nucleotides, the CDR3 is TGTGCCAGCTCACCACAACCTAGGACAGTAGCCAAAAACATTCAGTACTTC. As protein: CASSPQPRTVAKNIQYF. The variable domain in full, completed from reference TRBV18 and TRBJ2-4, reads NAGVMQNPRHLVRRRGQEARLRCSPMKGHSHVYWYRQLPEEGLKFMVYLQKENIIDESGMPKERFSAEFPKEGPSILRIQQVVRGDSAAYFCASSPQPRTVAKNIQYFGAGTRLSVL.

The chain joins TRBV5-6 to TRBJ1-1; 7 bases map to TRBD1. Germline V CDR1 and CDR2: SGHDT, YYEEEE. V shed 0 bases and J 6 bases; nucleotides not matched to a gene: 8. This CDR3 comprises 15 residues. The CDR3 loop is CASSLEDRYGPEAFF. DNA for the CDR3: TGTGCCAGCAGCTTGGAGGACAGGTATGGGCCTGAAGCTTTCTTT.

This chain joins TRBV3-1 (or the pseudogene TRBV3-2) and TRBJ2-5; D is uncertain. From germline, CDR1 is LGHDT and CDR2 YNNKEL (reference sequence). The germline V and J ends were trimmed by 8 bases and 5 bases, with 12 bases remaining between them. This CDR3 is 12 amino acids long. The CDR3 nucleotides are TGTGCCAGCGCCCGCGAGGCCGAGACCCAGTACTTC. Translation: CASAREAETQYF.

The J gene is TRBJ1-4, the V gene TRBV19; no firm D call. The CDR3 is 16 amino acids. Trimming removed 7 bases at V and 5 bases at J, with 20 bases between. Germline V gene sequence: CDR1 LNHDA, CDR2 SQIVND (reference sequence). In nucleotides, the CDR3 is TGTGCCAGTACCCGCGGGAGGTCTCCAAGGAATGAAAAACTGTTTTTT. As protein: CASTRGRSPRNEKLFF.

The CDR3 DNA reads as TGTGCCAGCAGAGACGGTACCGGGACAGGAAATGAAAAACTGTTTTTT. Its protein is CASRDGTGTGNEKLFF. This chain links TRBV2 with TRBJ1-4, with TRBD1 identical over 8 bases. Germline V CDR1 and CDR2: SNHLY, FYNNEI. The CDR3 consists of 16 residues. Germline trimming cut 6 bases from V and 5 bases from J; bases unmatched to any gene: 11. Using reference TRBV2 and TRBJ1-4 for the parts outside the CDR3, the full variable domain is EPEVTQTPSHQVTQMGQEVILRCVPISNHLYFYWYRQILGQKVEFLVSFYNNEISEKSEIFDDQFSVERPDGSNFTLKIRSTKLEDSAMYFCASRDGTGTGNEKLFFGSGTQLSVL.

J is TRBJ2-3 and V is TRBV2; TRBD1 aligns across 7 bases. The J segment lost 5 bases and the V segment lost 6 bases, leaving 11 bases of the junction unmatched. This CDR3 contains 15 residues. Looked up from germline, CDR1 is SNHLY and CDR2 is FYNNEI. The CDR3 reads CASRVRGPQIDTQYF. DNA of the CDR3: TGTGCCAGCAGGGTGAGGGGGCCCCAAATAGATACGCAGTATTTT.

V is TRBV4-2 and J is TRBJ2-5, with 10 bases aligning to TRBD2. The V gene's germline CDR1 is LGHNA and CDR2 YNFKEQ. The CDR3 sequence is 18 residues long. V trimming: 0 bases; J trimming: 0 bases; junction bases outside the gene matches: 7. The CDR3 here is CASSQDFGTSEYQETQYF. As DNA, the CDR3 is TGTGCCAGCAGCCAAGATTTTGGGACTAGCGAGTACCAAGAGACCCAGTACTTC.

The chain uses TRBV20-1 and TRBJ2-5; no definite D call. V was cut by 3 bases and J by 5 bases, with 10 bases left in between. This CDR3 has 12 residues. CDR1 and CDR2 (germline): DFQATT, SNEGSKA (reference sequence). As DNA, the CDR3 is TGCAGTGCTAGTCCCCCAGGCGAGACCCAGTACTTC. Translating gives CSASPPGETQYF.

The chain links TRBV10-2 to TRBJ2-7; the D gene is possibly TRBD2 (6 bases). Per germline, CDR1 WSHSY and CDR2 SAAADI. V lost 3 bases and J lost 0, with 12 bases in between. The CDR3 length is 15 residues. The CDR3 bases are TGCGCCAGCAGTGAAACGGGACTCCTCTCCTACGAGCAGTACTTC. It codes for CASSETGLLSYEQYF.

V usage is TRBV7-9 and J usage is TRBJ1-2, with unresolved D. Germline V gene data show CDR1 as SEHNR and CDR2 as FQNEAQ (reference sequence). The CDR3 loop spans 12 amino acids. V was trimmed by 0 bases and J by 7 bases, leaving 6 bases between them. The CDR3 spells CASSLAAIGYTF. CDR3 nucleotides: TGTGCCAGCAGCTTAGCGGCCATTGGCTACACCTTC.

This clone was recorded a few times. This chain links TRBV28 with TRBJ2-7; maybe TRBD2 (6 bases). Between the trimmed V and J ends, which lost 7 bases and 2 bases, there was a span of 18 bases. CDR1 MDHEN and CDR2 SYDVKM come from the germline V gene. This CDR3 is 15 amino acids long. CDR3: CASNSLRAGPYEQYF. The CDR3 DNA reads as TGTGCCAGCAACTCCCTAAGAGCGGGCCCCTACGAGCAGTACTTC.

This chain joins TRBV11-2 and TRBJ2-7, with D possibly TRBD1 on 6 matching bases. Germline V gene data show CDR1 as SGHAT and CDR2 as FQNNGV. This CDR3 has 16 amino acids. V was cut by 5 bases and J by 2 bases, with 19 bases left in between. The CDR3 DNA reads as TGTGCCAGCAGCAAAAAATCCGGGACACTGGCCTACGAGCAGTACTTC. The encoded protein is CASSKKSGTLAYEQYF. Supplemented by reference TRBV11-2 and TRBJ2-7, the full variable domain reads EAGVAQSPRYKIIEKRQSVAFWCNPISGHATLYWYQQILGQGPKLLIQFQNNGVVDDSQLPKDRFSAERLKGVDSTLKIQPAKLEDSAVYLCASSKKSGTLAYEQYFGPGTRLTVT.